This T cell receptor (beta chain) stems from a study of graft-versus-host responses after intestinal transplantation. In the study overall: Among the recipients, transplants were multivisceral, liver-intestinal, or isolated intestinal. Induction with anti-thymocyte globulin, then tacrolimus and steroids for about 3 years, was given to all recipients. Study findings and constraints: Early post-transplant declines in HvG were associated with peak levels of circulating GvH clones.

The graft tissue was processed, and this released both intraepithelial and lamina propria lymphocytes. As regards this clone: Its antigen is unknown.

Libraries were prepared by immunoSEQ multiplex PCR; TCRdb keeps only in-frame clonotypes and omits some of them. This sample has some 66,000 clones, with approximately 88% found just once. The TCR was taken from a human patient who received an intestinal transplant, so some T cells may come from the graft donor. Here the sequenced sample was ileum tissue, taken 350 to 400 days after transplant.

CDR3 loop: CASTRQGRDEQFF. CDR3 in DNA: TGTGCCAGTACTCGACAGGGGAGGGATGAGCAGTTCTTC. The chain carries TRBV28 and TRBJ2-1; a weak D match, TRBD1 (8 bases). Germline CDR1 MDHEN, CDR2 SYDVKM. This CDR3 contains 13 residues. Trimming took 9 bases from V and 8 from J, leaving 17 bases between them.